The 32 T cell receptor beta chains below come from one sample, sequenced in a study of lung T cells in sarcoidosis with Löfgren's syndrome. TCRdb passed the reads through MiXCR, listing each CDR3 protein once. Here the sample spans fewer than 5,000 distinct CDR3 sequences, approximately 20% being singletons. The sequencing sample was made of CD4+ T cells from bronchoalveolar lavage. Receptors originate from a human donor with sarcoidosis (Löfgren's syndrome or another form), or a control subject (not recorded which).

V usage is TRBV27 and J usage is TRBJ2-2; 10 positions match TRBD2. Per the germline V gene, CDR1 is MNHEY and CDR2 is SMNVEV (reference sequence). Losses at the gene ends were 8 bases for V and 0 bases for J; bases not matched to a gene: 12. The CDR3 covers 18 residues. CDR3 in amino acids: CASLVRAGGLANTGELFF. CDR3 DNA: TGTGCCAGCCTAGTTCGAGCGGGGGGGCTAGCGAACACCGGGGAGCTGTTTTTT.

This clonotype was observed many times. This sequence joins TRBV10-2 and TRBJ1-1; D is undetermined. Germline CDR1 WSHSY, CDR2 SAAADI. CDR3 length: 14 amino acids. Deletions cut 0 bases from V and 1 base from J, with 6 bases between. CDR3 amino acids: CASSESTPNTEAFF. CDR3 DNA: TGCGCCAGCAGTGAGTCGACACCGAACACTGAAGCTTTCTTT.

Many counts were recorded for this clonotype. The V and J genes are TRBV18 and TRBJ2-7, with unresolved D. Between the trimmed V and J ends, which lost 3 bases and 7 bases, there was a span of 22 bases. CDR1 and CDR2 (germline): KGHSH, LQKENI. The CDR3 has 16 residues. The DNA for the CDR3 is TGTGCCAGCTCACCGTCGAGAGGCCCCGCCGGCAAGGAGCAGTACTTC. Protein: CASSPSRGPAGKEQYF.

About this clonotype: One base away lies a much larger clone, so this may be a sequencing read error. The rearrangement uses TRBV7-2 and TRBJ2-2, with 10 bases fitting TRBD2. J lost 5 bases, V lost 8 bases, and 14 bases had no gene match. This CDR3 is 17 amino acids long. Looked up from germline, CDR1 is SGHTA and CDR2 is FQGNSA. The CDR3 nucleotides are TGTGCCAGCGGCGGAGCTAGCGGGAGTAGTTCTACCGGGGAGCTGTTTTTT. Translating gives CASGGASGSSSTGELFF.

This clonotype was recorded at least ten times. The V call is TRBV18, the J call TRBJ1-1; 7 bases are shared with TRBD1. V lost 3 bases, J lost 5 bases, and 6 bases stayed unmatched. Germline values: CDR1 KGHSH, CDR2 LQKENI. The CDR3 runs to 14 residues. The CDR3 sequence is CASSPRGGETEAFF. The DNA of the CDR3 is TGTGCCAGCTCACCCAGGGGGGGAGAGACTGAAGCTTTCTTT.

This clonotype has at least ten counts. The CDR3 protein is CASRREQGRETQYF. For the CDR3, the DNA is TGTGCCAGCAGAAGAGAACAGGGTCGCGAGACCCAGTACTTC. The chain carries TRBV2 and TRBJ2-5, with D possibly matching TRBD1 (6 bases). Per germline, CDR1 SNHLY and CDR2 FYNNEI. This CDR3 has 14 residues. V lost 6 bases and J 5 bases, leaving 16 bases between the germline ends.

With regard to this clonotype: This clone may be a read error of a much larger clone one base away. The CDR3 region has the DNA TGCAGCATTGAAAAGGGGTTTGACACTGAAGCTTTCTTT. It yields the protein CSIEKGFDTEAFF. The chain is built from TRBV29-1 and TRBJ1-1; D perhaps matches TRBD1 (5 bases). Germline lookup yields CDR1 SQVTM and CDR2 ANQGSEA. There are 13 residues in the CDR3. Complete variable domain (other parts from reference TRBV29-1 and TRBJ1-1): SAVISQKPSRDICQRGTSLTIQCQVDSQVTMMFWYRQQPGQSLTLIATANQGSEATYESGFVIDKFPISRPNLTFSTLTVSNMSPEDSSIYLCSIEKGFDTEAFFGQGTRLTVV.

This clonotype showed up many times. The gene calls are TRBV11-2 and TRBJ1-1; 8 bases line up with TRBD1. The CDR3 has 15 residues. Unmatched junction bases numbered 6, after V lost 5 bases and J lost 1 base. From germline, CDR1 is SGHAT and CDR2 FQNNGV. For the CDR3, the DNA is TGTGCCAGCAGCCCCGGACAGGGCACGAACACTGAAGCTTTCTTT. The encoded protein is CASSPGQGTNTEAFF.

This clonotype is judged medium-sized. The V and J genes are TRBV2 and TRBJ2-5; either TRBD1 or TRBD2 may fit D (5 bases each). The CDR3 loop spans 12 amino acids. The ends were cut back, 8 bases at V and 4 bases at J, with 11 bases in the middle. Germline V gene lookup returns CDR1 SNHLY and CDR2 FYNNEI. This chain's CDR3 is CASGGLGETQYF. The CDR3 DNA reads TGTGCCAGCGGGGGTTTGGGAGAGACCCAGTACTTC.

Within the sample, this clonotype is medium-sized. The chain couples TRBV28 to TRBJ2-7; D ambiguous. The V and J ends lost 2 bases and 6 bases respectively, with 8 bases between them. CDR1 is MDHEN and CDR2 is SYDVKM in the germline V gene. CDR3 size: 12 residues. CDR3 coding DNA: TGTGCCAGCAGTTTAACGCGGAGCGAGCAGTACTTC. It yields the protein CASSLTRSEQYF.

This clonotype is labeled as medium-sized. The genes are TRBV4-2 and TRBJ2-3; D remains unclear. Germline-derived CDR1 and CDR2 are LGHNA and YNFKEQ. V shed 0 bases and J shed 5 bases, with 6 bases lying between them. The CDR3 extends over 13 amino acids. The CDR3 spells CASSQEPGDTQYF. The CDR3 nucleotides are TGTGCCAGCAGCCAAGAGCCCGGAGATACGCAGTATTTT.

The gene calls are TRBV2 and TRBJ2-7, with no clear D. CDR1 is SNHLY, CDR2 FYNNEI, per germline. The V end lost 4 bases, the J end lost 3 bases, and 13 bases lay between the germline ends. The CDR3 runs 14 residues. CDR3 in amino acids: CASSARKRYYEQYV. Here the CDR3 DNA reads TGTGCCAGCAGTGCTAGGAAGAGATACTACGAGCAGTACGTC.

This clonotype is labeled as medium-sized. The rearrangement joins TRBV6-2 or TRBV6-3 to TRBJ2-6; 9 nucleotides match TRBD1. Germline CDR1 and CDR2: MNHEY and SVGEGT. The CDR3 loop spans 20 amino acids. V lost 0 bases, J lost 0 bases, and 9 bases stayed unmatched. CDR3 protein: CASSYSAWGTGSSGANVLTF. CDR3 DNA sequence: TGTGCCAGCAGTTACTCGGCTTGGGGGACAGGGAGCTCTGGGGCCAACGTCCTGACTTTC.

Of note for this clonotype: The junction departs from germline at one end; a sequencing error may be responsible. This chain links TRBV20-1 with TRBJ2-3; D may be TRBD2 (5 bases). Germline-derived CDR1 and CDR2 are DFQATT and SNEGSKA (reference sequence). The CDR3 has 14 amino acids. The CDR3 reads CSTRDFGNTDTQYF. The CDR3 coding sequence is TGCAGTACTAGAGATTTCGGTAACACAGATACGCAGTATTTT.

This clonotype qualifies as medium-sized. The V and J genes are TRBV7-2 and TRBJ2-1; D is undetermined. Germline CDR1 and CDR2: SGHTA and FQGNSA. V shed 8 bases and J shed 0 bases, with 14 bases lying between them. The length of the CDR3 is 15 residues. The CDR3 here is CASGPGGSSYNEQFF. The CDR3 region has the DNA TGTGCCAGCGGGCCGGGCGGCAGCTCCTACAATGAGCAGTTCTTC.

This clonotype has at least ten counts. V usage is TRBV7-8 and J usage is TRBJ2-7, with 7 bases aligning to TRBD2. The CDR3 has 16 amino acids. V dropped 2 bases and J dropped 0; count of bases not matched to a gene: 7. Germline V gene sequence: CDR1 SGHVS, CDR2 FQNEAQ. The CDR3 protein is CASSLMGRGSSYEQYV. In DNA form, the CDR3 reads TGTGCCAGCAGCTTAATGGGGCGGGGGAGCTCCTACGAGCAGTACGTC.

The chain recombines TRBV6-5 with TRBJ2-3, with 9 bases aligning to TRBD2. After removal of 6 bases from V and 6 bases from J, the junction contained 13 bases not matched to a gene. This CDR3 region has 16 residues. Germline V gives CDR1 MNHEY, CDR2 SVGAGI. The CDR3 coding sequence is TGTGCCAGCAGCGGGCCCTCTAGCGGGATAAAGGATACGCAGTATTTT. Protein: CASSGPSSGIKDTQYF.

The sample holds one count of this clonotype. One junction end disagrees with the germline gene, perhaps due to a read error. The chain couples TRBV28 to TRBJ1-3; D call uncertain. There are 15 residues in the CDR3. CDR1 MDHEN and CDR2 SYDVKM come from the germline V gene. CDR3 amino acids: CANSFPPGSGDTIYF. The CDR3 nucleotides are TGTGCCAACAGTTTCCCCCCGGGCTCTGGAGACACCATATATTTT.

On this clonotype: This may stem from a read error, because a much larger clone lies one nucleotide away. V usage is TRBV7-8 and J usage is TRBJ1-1, with D tentatively TRBD1 (6 bases). The CDR3 totals 17 residues. Germline-derived CDR1 and CDR2 are SGHVS and FQNEAQ. The chain's CDR3 is CASSLQGHLSLNTEASF. CDR3 bases: TGTGCCAGCAGCTTACAGGGGCATTTGTCTTTGAACACTGAAGCTTCCTTT.

This clonotype was observed a handful of times. One base away lies a much larger clone, so this may be a sequencing read error. Because the CDR3 is missing its conserved closing phenylalanine or tryptophan, this is likely a read error. V gene TRBV2 combines with J gene TRBJ1-5; D is unclear. This CDR3 region has 10 residues. CDR1 is SNHLY, CDR2 FYNNEI, per germline. The ends were cut back, 6 bases at V and 11 bases at J, with 8 bases in the middle. The CDR3 coding sequence is TGTGCCAGCAGCGGACCGTCCCAGCATCTT. It translates to CASSGPSQHL.

V usage is TRBV7-2 and J usage is TRBJ1-2; D not certain. V was cut by 8 bases and J by 5 bases, with 18 bases left in between. Germline assignment: CDR1 SGHTA and CDR2 FQGNSA. The CDR3 is 14 residues long. This CDR3 reads CASGREQFSYGYTF. CDR3 DNA sequence: TGTGCCAGCGGCCGAGAGCAGTTCTCATATGGCTACACCTTC.

This clonotype counts as medium-sized (0.01 to 0.1%). This chain connects TRBV2 to TRBJ1-1, with TRBD1 matching over 10 bases. The CDR3 loop spans 14 amino acids. Germline values: CDR1 SNHLY, CDR2 FYNNEI. J lost 9 bases, V lost 4 bases, and 8 bases had no gene match. The CDR3 bases are TGTGCCAGCAGTGGTGGGACAGGGGAGAGAAAAGCTTTCTTT. Amino acids: CASSGGTGERKAFF.

By share of the sample, this clonotype is medium-sized (0.01 to 0.1%). This chain's CDR3 is CASSDGQGRSQPQHF. CDR3 sequence (DNA): TGTGCCAGCAGTGACGGACAGGGGAGGAGCCAGCCCCAGCATTTT. The V call is TRBV6-1, the J call TRBJ1-5; 9 bases agree with TRBD1. Germline values: CDR1 MNHNS, CDR2 SASEGT. The CDR3 consists of 15 residues. V lost 3 bases to trimming and J lost 7 bases; unmatched junction nucleotides: 7.

Points on this clonotype: The junction shows a germline mismatch at one end, possibly a read error. V is TRBV10-3 and J is TRBJ2-1; TRBD1 matches 7 bases. From germline, CDR1 is ENHRY and CDR2 SYGVKD. The CDR3 covers 13 residues. The CDR3, as DNA: TGTGCCATCAGCCCAACAGGGGATGATGAACAGTTCTTC. This codes for CAISPTGDDEQFF.

In its sample, this clonotype was seen a few times. The chain links TRBV29-1 to TRBJ2-1, with 10 bases aligning to TRBD1. V was clipped by 4 bases and J by 2 bases; unmatched bases: 5. From germline, CDR1 is SQVTM and CDR2 ANQGSEA. This CDR3 has 15 residues. The DNA of the CDR3 is TGCAGCGTTGTCGCCGGGACAGGGGCCTACAATGAGCAGTTCTTC. This translates into CSVVAGTGAYNEQFF.

Within the sample, this clonotype is large. The CDR3 spells CASRQRESYEQYV. The CDR3 nucleotides read TGTGCCAGCCGCCAAAGGGAGAGCTACGAGCAGTACGTC. This chain links TRBV6-1 with TRBJ2-7; D might be TRBD2 (5 bases). The CDR3 contains 13 residues. V was clipped by 8 bases and J by 3 bases, with 14 bases between them. The germline CDR1 and CDR2 sequences are MNHNS and SASEGT.

A remark on this clonotype: One junction end disagrees with the germline gene, perhaps due to a read error. This chain joins TRBV18 and TRBJ2-7; D gene unclear. CDR3 size: 14 residues. CDR1 and CDR2 (germline): KGHSH, LQKENI. For the CDR3, the DNA is TGTGCCAACTCACCCGGAACAGTGAACTACGGGCAGTACTTC. This codes for CANSPGTVNYGQYF.

By sample fraction, this clonotype is medium-sized. This chain joins TRBV4-1 and TRBJ1-2; D possibly corresponds to TRBD1 (5 bases). Looked up from germline, CDR1 is MGHRA and CDR2 is YSYEKL. The CDR3 loop spans 13 amino acids. V lost 0 bases, J lost 4 bases, and 6 bases lay in between. The DNA of the CDR3 is TGCGCCAGCAGCCAAGATCAGGGCTATGGCTACACCTTC. Translation gives CASSQDQGYGYTF.

Ten or more counts support this clonotype. The chain employs TRBV5-1 and TRBJ2-2; the match to TRBD1 covers 10 bases. Trimming cost V 0 bases and J 6 bases; bases outside gene matches: 2. This CDR3 is 15 amino acids long. CDR1 is SGHRS and CDR2 is YFSETQ in the germline V gene. The CDR3 region is CASSLGQGAPGELFF. The CDR3 DNA follows: TGCGCCAGCAGCTTGGGACAGGGGGCGCCCGGGGAGCTGTTTTTT.

This clonotype is classed as medium-sized. The chain carries TRBV6-1 and TRBJ1-1, with 9 bases aligning to TRBD1. CDR1 is MNHNS, CDR2 SASEGT, per germline. This CDR3 spans 15 amino acids. V lost 2 bases, J lost 3 bases, and 4 bases stayed unmatched. This CDR3 is CASSEPTGGDTEAFF. The CDR3 DNA is TGTGCCAGCAGTGAACCGACAGGGGGGGACACTGAAGCTTTCTTT.

By share of the sample, this clonotype is medium-sized. This chain joins TRBV4-2 and TRBJ2-2; D is tentatively TRBD1 or TRBD2 (5 bases each). Trimming removed 3 bases at V and 7 bases at J, with 21 bases between. The CDR3 spans 17 residues. Germline V gives CDR1 LGHNA, CDR2 YNFKEQ. The CDR3 protein is CASSQRGVALSVGELFF. The CDR3 DNA is TGTGCCAGCAGCCAGAGGGGCGTTGCTCTGAGCGTCGGGGAGCTGTTTTTT.

Details on this clonotype: One end of the junction does not line up with germline, which may come from a read error. The J gene is TRBJ2-7, the V gene TRBV20-1; D unclear. The CDR3 covers 12 residues. From germline, CDR1 is DFQATT and CDR2 SNEGSKA (reference sequence). The CDR3 loop is CNASPTRYEQYF. In nucleotides, the CDR3 is TGCAATGCTAGTCCGACCCGTTACGAGCAGTACTTC.